This entry lists 29 T cell receptor beta chains sequenced from one sample in a study of T cell responses to AZD1222 COVID-19 vaccine. TCRdb's table, derived via immunoSEQ multiplex PCR, lists solely in-frame clones and lacks some. Of under 140,000 clones listed, around 93% are singletons. The sequencing here drew on peripheral blood, taken 28 days after the second AZD1222 dose. Receptors originate from an adult who received the AZD1222 COVID-19 vaccine.

The V gene is TRBV7-2, the J gene TRBJ2-3, with D perhaps assigned TRBD1 or TRBD2 (6 bases each). The CDR3 is made up of 17 amino acids. V was pared by 5 bases and J by 4 bases, with 22 bases between. Germline V gives CDR1 SGHTA, CDR2 FQGNSA. This CDR3 reads CASSLDPSVRGADTQYF. The CDR3 coding sequence is TGTGCCAGCAGCCTGGATCCTAGCGTCAGGGGCGCAGATACGCAGTATTTT.

The genes are TRBV7-9 and TRBJ1-5; D not resolved. The CDR3 length is 12 residues. V shed 5 bases and J shed 6 bases, with 8 bases lying between them. Germline lookup yields CDR1 SEHNR and CDR2 FQNEAQ (reference sequence). The CDR3 DNA is TGTGCCAGCAGCCCGGTGAGTCAGCCCCAGCATTTT. Amino acids: CASSPVSQPQHF.

The chain joins TRBV7-2 to TRBJ1-1; D perhaps matches TRBD1 (5 bases). The V and J ends lost 2 bases and 3 bases respectively, with 16 bases between them. Looked up from germline, CDR1 is SGHTA and CDR2 is FQGNSA. CDR3 length: 16 amino acids. CDR3 protein: CASSLLPSGTDTEAFF. CDR3 sequence (DNA): TGTGCCAGCAGCTTACTGCCCTCAGGGACGGACACTGAAGCTTTCTTT.

This clone was detected only once. V is TRBV29-1 and J is TRBJ2-6; D gene uncertain. Trimming took off 5 bases at V and 0 bases at J, with 8 bases between the two ends. CDR1 and CDR2 (germline): SQVTM, ANQGSEA. The CDR3 is 14 residues long. The CDR3 DNA follows: TGCAGCGTTTCAAGGGACTCTGGGGCCAACGTCCTGACTTTC. The encoded protein is CSVSRDSGANVLTF.

The chain uses TRBV6-5 and TRBJ2-5, with D perhaps TRBD1 (5 bases). The CDR3 length is 14 residues. Germline CDR1 reads MNHEY; CDR2 reads SVGAGI. Trimming shortened V by 5 bases and J by 5 bases, and 15 bases separated the two germline ends. CDR3 sequence: CASSIWGERETQYF. The CDR3 DNA sequence: TGTGCCAGCAGTATTTGGGGCGAGAGGGAGACCCAGTACTTC.

The J gene is TRBJ1-2, the V gene TRBV13; TRBD1 matches 7 bases. V shed 0 bases and J 3 bases; nucleotides not matched to a gene: 10. CDR1 PRHDT and CDR2 FYEKMQ come from the germline V gene (reference sequence). The CDR3 sequence is 17 residues long. The CDR3 nucleotides are TGTGCCAGCAGCTTAGGAAAAACAGGGGCGTCTTACTATGGCTACACCTTC. Its protein product is CASSLGKTGASYYGYTF.

This clone appeared once. The chain uses TRBV11-2 and TRBJ1-6; 7 bases agree with TRBD1. There are 15 residues in the CDR3. With 5 bases clipped from V and 6 bases from J, the junction kept 7 bases outside the gene matches. Germline V gives CDR1 SGHAT, CDR2 FQNNGV. The CDR3 is CASSPTGISNSPLHF. The CDR3 DNA follows: TGTGCCAGCAGCCCGACAGGGATAAGTAATTCACCCCTCCACTTT.

This clone was observed at least ten times. This chain uses TRBV6-4 with TRBJ2-1, with 9 bases that match TRBD2. The length of the CDR3 is 16 residues. The ends lost 2 bases at V and 0 bases at J; junction bases unmatched: 2. Looked up from germline, CDR1 is MRHNA and CDR2 is SNTAGT. CDR3 residues: CASSDLGLASYNEQFF. CDR3 nucleotides: TGTGCCAGCAGTGACCTGGGACTAGCCTCCTACAATGAGCAGTTCTTC.

The DNA for the CDR3 is TGTGCCAGCAGCCATCCAGGGGAGCTGTTTTTT. This encodes CASSHPGELFF. The rearrangement uses TRBV9 and TRBJ2-2; D uncertain. The CDR3 is 11 residues long. Trimming shortened V by 4 bases and J by 8 bases, and 6 bases separated the two germline ends. CDR1 is SGDLS, CDR2 YYNGEE, per germline. The full variable domain, its missing parts supplied by reference TRBV9 and TRBJ2-2, is DSGVTQTPKHLITATGQRVTLRCSPRSGDLSVYWYQQSLDQGLQFLIQYYNGEERAKGNILERFSAQQFPDLHSELNLSSLELGDSALYFCASSHPGELFFGEGSRLTVL.

The chain joins TRBV2 to TRBJ2-1; 8 bases are a match to TRBD2. Germline V CDR1 and CDR2: SNHLY, FYNNEI. The ends lost 6 bases at V and 5 bases at J; junction bases unmatched: 9. The CDR3 sequence is 15 residues long. CDR3 DNA sequence: TGTGCCAGCAGCCTAATCGGGGGGGCGGACAATGAGCAGTTCTTC. Translation gives CASSLIGGADNEQFF. The variable domain in full, with the rest retrieved from reference TRBV2 and TRBJ2-1, is EPEVTQTPSHQVTQMGQEVILRCVPISNHLYFYWYRQILGQKVEFLVSFYNNEISEKSEIFDDQFSVERPDGSNFTLKIRSTKLEDSAMYFCASSLIGGADNEQFFGPGTRLTVL.

This rearrangement joins TRBV11-1 to TRBJ1-6, with 7 bases identical to TRBD1. The junction had 1 base not matched to a gene; V was cut back by 5 bases and J by 6 bases. Germline values: CDR1 SGHAT, CDR2 FQDESV (reference sequence). The CDR3 extends over 13 amino acids. The CDR3 DNA follows: TGTGCCAGCAGCGACAGGGTTAATTCACCCCTCCACTTT. Encoded protein: CASSDRVNSPLHF.

The J gene is TRBJ1-1, the V gene TRBV7-9; unclear D gene. The CDR3 covers 10 residues. Germline loops: CDR1 SEHNR, CDR2 FQNEAQ (reference sequence). V gave up 5 bases and J gave up 12 bases, with 10 bases separating them. CDR3 sequence reads: CASSPVITFF. CDR3 nucleotide sequence: TGTGCCAGCAGCCCCGTCATAACTTTCTTT.

V is TRBV5-1 and J is TRBJ1-2, with D perhaps matching TRBD1 (5 bases). CDR3 length: 14 amino acids. Trimming removed 0 bases at V and 8 bases at J, with 14 bases between. In germline, CDR1 is SGHRS, CDR2 YFSETQ. CDR3 residues: CASSLEGQGPGYTF. The CDR3, as DNA: TGCGCCAGCAGCTTGGAGGGGCAGGGACCAGGCTACACCTTC.

The chain couples TRBV7-6 to TRBJ1-2, with D perhaps TRBD1 (6 bases). Germline CDR1 and CDR2: SGHVS and FNYEAQ. This CDR3 comprises 16 residues. Trimming took 1 base from V and 4 from J, leaving 16 bases between them. CDR3 sequence: CASSLGTAGPLYGYTF. The CDR3 DNA reads TGTGCCAGCAGCTTAGGGACAGCCGGCCCCCTCTATGGCTACACCTTC.

Only one count was recorded for this clone. The chain has TRBV3-1 (or the pseudogene TRBV3-2) and TRBJ2-1; TRBD2 agrees at 9 bases. The ends lost 0 bases at V and 10 bases at J; junction bases unmatched: 10. Germline V gives CDR1 LGHDT, CDR2 YNNKEL (reference sequence). CDR3 length: 16 amino acids. The CDR3 sequence is CASSQDSLSGSNEQFF. The DNA of the CDR3 is TGTGCCAGCAGCCAAGACTCTCTTAGCGGGAGTAACGAGCAGTTCTTC.

The rearrangement joins TRBV19 to TRBJ2-6; D assignment may be TRBD1 or TRBD2 (6 bases each). Deletions cut 6 bases from V and 14 bases from J, with 17 bases between. This CDR3 region has 13 residues. Looked up from germline, CDR1 is LNHDA and CDR2 is SQIVND (reference sequence). DNA of the CDR3: TGTGCCAGTAGGAACAGGGAGGTTTGGATCCTGACTTTC. Amino acid sequence: CASRNREVWILTF.

This clone was seen a single time. The CDR3 coding sequence is TGTGCCAGCAGCTTGGTTCTGGGATCCGCTGAAGCTTTCTTT. It specifies CASSLVLGSAEAFF. The chain couples TRBV5-6 to TRBJ1-1; D remains unclear. This CDR3 spans 14 amino acids. The V gene lost 0 bases and the J gene lost 6 bases, with 12 bases spanning the gap. The germline V gene encodes CDR1 SGHDT and CDR2 YYEEEE.

This clone was seen only a few times. The V gene is TRBV7-9, the J gene TRBJ2-7; TRBD2 might be the D (5 bases). Trimming left V 5 bases short and J 5 bases short, with 16 bases between. This CDR3 has 14 amino acids. Germline lookup yields CDR1 SEHNR and CDR2 FQNEAQ (reference sequence). The CDR3 reads CASSRTPNPHEQYF. Written as DNA, the CDR3 is TGTGCCAGCAGCCGGACTCCTAACCCCCACGAGCAGTACTTC.

This chain links TRBV6-2 or TRBV6-3 with TRBJ2-3; no definite D call. The germline V and J ends were trimmed by 5 bases and 2 bases, with 11 bases remaining between them. Germline V gene sequence: CDR1 MNHEY, CDR2 SVGEGT. The CDR3 runs to 14 residues. The CDR3 DNA reads TGTGCCAGCAGTCCCCAAGGTACCACAGATACGCAGTATTTT. It encodes CASSPQGTTDTQYF.

This clone has more than one count but fewer than ten. The chain employs TRBV11-2 and TRBJ2-5; no definite D call. The CDR3 is 14 amino acids. V was cut by 0 bases and J by 0 bases, with 5 bases left in between. Germline V gene data show CDR1 as SGHAT and CDR2 as FQNNGV. As DNA, the CDR3 is TGTGCCAGCAGCTTAGATCCGTACCAAGAGACCCAGTACTTC. It specifies CASSLDPYQETQYF.

J is TRBJ1-1 and V is TRBV19; possibly TRBD1 for D (6 bases). Germline CDR1 LNHDA, CDR2 SQIVND (reference sequence). Deletions cut 1 base from V and 4 bases from J, with 16 bases between. The CDR3 has 16 residues. Written as DNA, the CDR3 is TGTGCCAGTAGTATAGCCGGCCGGGGGGCGGTCACTGAAGCTTTCTTT. Amino acids: CASSIAGRGAVTEAFF.

The rearrangement links TRBV3-1 (or the pseudogene TRBV3-2) to TRBJ2-5, with 7 positions matching TRBD2. V lost 4 bases and J lost 5; bases outside the gene matches: 10. The CDR3 loop spans 15 amino acids. Germline assignment: CDR1 LGHDT and CDR2 YNNKEL (reference sequence). The CDR3 here is CASSPIAGVGETQYF. The CDR3, as DNA: TGTGCCAGCAGCCCAATCGCGGGAGTAGGGGAGACCCAGTACTTC.

This chain joins TRBV2 and TRBJ1-4, with 7 bases matching TRBD1. V lost 10 bases to trimming and J lost 4 bases; unmatched junction nucleotides: 15. CDR3 length equals 16 residues. The germline V gene encodes CDR1 SNHLY and CDR2 FYNNEI. The CDR3 protein is CATTGTASNFNEKLFF. DNA for the CDR3: TGTGCCACCACCGGGACAGCCTCAAATTTTAATGAAAAACTGTTTTTT.

The V and J genes are TRBV15 and TRBJ2-3; 9 bases match TRBD2. Trimming at V came to 0 bases and at J to 6 bases, leaving 7 bases not matched to a gene. The CDR3 runs 16 residues. Germline lookup yields CDR1 LNHNV and CDR2 YYDKDF (reference sequence). Written as DNA, the CDR3 is TGTGCCACCAGCAGAGATGCGGGGGGGCCAAGGGATACGCAGTATTTT. Translating gives CATSRDAGGPRDTQYF.

The V call is TRBV4-1, the J call TRBJ1-1; TRBD1 matches 7 bases. Germline values: CDR1 MGHRA, CDR2 YSYEKL. V dropped 1 base and J dropped 4; count of bases not matched to a gene: 3. This CDR3 spans 14 amino acids. This chain's CDR3 is CASSQASGGTEAFF. DNA of the CDR3: TGCGCCAGCAGCCAAGCCTCAGGGGGCACTGAAGCTTTCTTT.

The CDR3 DNA follows: TGTGCCAGCAGCTCGGGGGGCAGAGCCGGCTACACCTTC. It translates to CASSSGGRAGYTF. This rearrangement joins TRBV7-6 to TRBJ1-2, with D tentatively TRBD1 (6 bases). This CDR3 comprises 13 residues. The V end was cut by 4 bases, the J end by 8 bases, with 14 bases between. From germline, CDR1 is SGHVS and CDR2 FNYEAQ.

The chain joins TRBV5-5 to TRBJ1-1, with 7 bases fitting TRBD1. There are 16 residues in the CDR3. Germline CDR1 and CDR2: SGHKS and YYEKEE (reference sequence). V lost 0 bases, J lost 0 bases, and 5 bases stayed unmatched. The CDR3 DNA is TGTGCCAGCAGCTTGGTGCCACAGGGGATGAACACTGAAGCTTTCTTT. Amino acids: CASSLVPQGMNTEAFF.

The chain recombines TRBV5-6 with TRBJ2-7; D ambiguous. CDR3 length: 12 residues. V was shortened by 3 bases and J by 7 bases, with 11 bases between the two germline ends. Germline CDR1 reads SGHDT; CDR2 reads YYEEEE. As DNA, the CDR3 is TGTGCCAGCAGCTCTTTGAATAGGGAGCAGTACTTC. It encodes CASSSLNREQYF.

This chain connects TRBV28 to TRBJ1-2, with D possibly matching TRBD1 (6 bases). CDR1 and CDR2 from the germline V gene are MDHEN and SYDVKM. This CDR3 has 13 residues. The V gene lost 4 bases and the J gene lost 4 bases, with 10 bases spanning the gap. CDR3 region: CASSSTGRYGYTF. CDR3 bases: TGTGCCAGCAGTTCCACAGGGCGCTATGGCTACACCTTC.